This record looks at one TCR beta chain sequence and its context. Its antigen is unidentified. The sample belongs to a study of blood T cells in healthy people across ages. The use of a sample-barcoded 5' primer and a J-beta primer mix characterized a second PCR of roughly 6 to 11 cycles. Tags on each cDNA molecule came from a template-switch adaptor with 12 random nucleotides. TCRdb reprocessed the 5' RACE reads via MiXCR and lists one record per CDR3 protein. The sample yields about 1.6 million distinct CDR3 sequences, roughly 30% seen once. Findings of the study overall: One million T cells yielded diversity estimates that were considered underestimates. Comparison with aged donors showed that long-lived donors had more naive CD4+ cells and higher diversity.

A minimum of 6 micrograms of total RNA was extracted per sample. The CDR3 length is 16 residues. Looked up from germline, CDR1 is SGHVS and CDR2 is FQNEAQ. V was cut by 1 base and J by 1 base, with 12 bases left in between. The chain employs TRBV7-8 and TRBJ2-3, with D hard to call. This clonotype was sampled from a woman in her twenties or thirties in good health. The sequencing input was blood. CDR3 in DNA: TGTGCCAGCAGCTTAGGGGGAACCACTGGCACAGATACGCAGTATTTT. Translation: CASSLGGTTGTDTQYF.